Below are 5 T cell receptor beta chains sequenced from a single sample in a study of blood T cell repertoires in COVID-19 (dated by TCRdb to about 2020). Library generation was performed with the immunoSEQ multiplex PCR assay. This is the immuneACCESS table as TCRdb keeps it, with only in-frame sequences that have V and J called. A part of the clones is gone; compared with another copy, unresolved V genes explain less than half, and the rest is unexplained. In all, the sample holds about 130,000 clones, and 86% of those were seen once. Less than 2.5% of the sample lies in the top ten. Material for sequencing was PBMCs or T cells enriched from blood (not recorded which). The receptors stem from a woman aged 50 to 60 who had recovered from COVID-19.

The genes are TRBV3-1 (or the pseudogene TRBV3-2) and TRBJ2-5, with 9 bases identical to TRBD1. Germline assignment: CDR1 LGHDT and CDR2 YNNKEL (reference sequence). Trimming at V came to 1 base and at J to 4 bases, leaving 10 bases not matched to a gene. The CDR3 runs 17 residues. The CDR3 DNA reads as TGTGCCAGCAGCCAAGCCGGGACAGGGCGAGGGGCAGAGACCCAGTACTTC. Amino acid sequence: CASSQAGTGRGAETQYF.

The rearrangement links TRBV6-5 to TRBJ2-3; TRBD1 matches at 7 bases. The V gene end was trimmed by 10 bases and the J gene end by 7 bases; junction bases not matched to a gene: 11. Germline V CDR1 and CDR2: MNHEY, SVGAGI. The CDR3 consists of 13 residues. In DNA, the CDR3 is TGTGCCACAACTATGTGGGGACAGAATACGCAGTATTTT. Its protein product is CATTMWGQNTQYF.

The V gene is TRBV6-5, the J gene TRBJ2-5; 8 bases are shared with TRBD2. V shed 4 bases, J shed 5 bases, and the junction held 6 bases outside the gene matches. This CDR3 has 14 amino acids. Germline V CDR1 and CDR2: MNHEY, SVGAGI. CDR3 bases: TGTGCCAGCAGTTCGGGACTAGGCTTGGAGACCCAGTACTTC. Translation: CASSSGLGLETQYF.

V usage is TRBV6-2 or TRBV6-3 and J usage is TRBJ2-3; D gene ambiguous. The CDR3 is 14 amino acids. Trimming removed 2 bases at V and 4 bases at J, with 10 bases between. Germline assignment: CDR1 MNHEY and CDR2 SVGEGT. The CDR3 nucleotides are TGTGCCAGCAGTTACCGTAGTACCTCAGATACGCAGTATTTT. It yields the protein CASSYRSTSDTQYF.

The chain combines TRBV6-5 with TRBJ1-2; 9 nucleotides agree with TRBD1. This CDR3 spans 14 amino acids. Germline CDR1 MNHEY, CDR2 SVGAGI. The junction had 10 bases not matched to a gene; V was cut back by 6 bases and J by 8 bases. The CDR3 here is CASSRPGTGNGYTF. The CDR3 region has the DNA TGTGCCAGCAGCCGTCCCGGGACAGGGAACGGCTACACCTTC.